This TCR beta chain was documented in a study of OX40 agonist ivuxolimab in advanced cancers. Study-wide context: An anti-OX40 (CD134) antibody with agonistic activity, ivuxolimab, was administered to patients.

Study-wide results and caveats: Among the lowest peripheral clonal expansion occurred in 0.1-3.0 mg/kg partial responders.

Some clones are missing from TCRdb's copy, which holds only in-frame ones; the method was immunoSEQ multiplex PCR. This table has over 40,000 clones, approximately 80% appearing once. With respect to this clone: Its antigen is still unknown.

The germline V gene encodes CDR1 MNHNS and CDR2 SASEGT. There are 14 residues in the CDR3. J was trimmed by 2 bases and V by 6 bases; bases with no gene match: 4. The gene calls are TRBV6-1 and TRBJ1-5; 7 bases map to TRBD1. This TCR was sampled from an adult with an advanced solid tumor such as melanoma, head and neck, liver or kidney cancer. Sample: CD4+ or CD8+ T cells sorted from blood, taken in a trial of the OX40 agonist ivuxolimab. The CDR3, as DNA: TGTGCCAGCAGCTTAGACAGGGGCAATCAGCCCCAGCATTTT. This encodes CASSLDRGNQPQHF.